This T cell receptor (beta chain) derives from a study of blood T cell repertoires in COVID-19. Between the trimmed V and J ends, which lost 0 bases and 0 bases, there was a span of 9 bases. Germline-derived CDR1 and CDR2 are GTSNPN and SVGIG (reference sequence). There are 15 residues in the CDR3. Two negative PCRs, clearance, or symptom resolution characterized the recovered Cohort 3 donors. In the authors' methods: Estimation of nucleated cell counts relied on the amplification of reference gene primers. The table came from immunoSEQ multiplex PCR; TCRdb's copy has only in-frame clones and leaves some out. The DNA gave D and trimming, while V, J and clone size come from that table. The sample holds over 150,000 clones, roughly 80% seen once.

Input material: PBMCs or T cells enriched from blood (not recorded which). The chain links TRBV30 to TRBJ1-3; a weak D match, TRBD1 (5 bases). The receptor was derived from a woman in her sixties or seventies who had recovered from COVID-19. CDR3 in DNA: TGTGCCTGGAGTGTAGGGGCTTCCTCTGGAAACACCATATATTTT. Its protein is CAWSVGASSGNTIYF. The full variable domain, its missing parts supplied by reference TRBV30 and TRBJ1-3, is SQTIHQWPATLVQPVGSPLSLECTVEGTSNPNLYWYRQAAGRGLQLLFYSVGIGQISSEVPQNLSASRPQDRQFILSSKKLLLSDSGFYLCAWSVGASSGNTIYFGEGSWLTVV.